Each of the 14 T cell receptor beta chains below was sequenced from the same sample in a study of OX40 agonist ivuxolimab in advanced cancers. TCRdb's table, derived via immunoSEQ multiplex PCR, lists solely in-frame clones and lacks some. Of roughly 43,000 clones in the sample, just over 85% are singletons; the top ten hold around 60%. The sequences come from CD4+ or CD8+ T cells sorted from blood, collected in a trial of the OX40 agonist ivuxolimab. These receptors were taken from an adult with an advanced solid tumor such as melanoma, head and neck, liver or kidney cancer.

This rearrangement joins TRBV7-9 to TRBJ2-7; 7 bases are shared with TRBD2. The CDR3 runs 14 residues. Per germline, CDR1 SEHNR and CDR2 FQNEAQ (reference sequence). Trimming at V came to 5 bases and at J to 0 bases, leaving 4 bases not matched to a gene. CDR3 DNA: TGTGCCAGCAGCAGGAGCGGGACCTCCTACGAGCAGTACTTC. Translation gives CASSRSGTSYEQYF.

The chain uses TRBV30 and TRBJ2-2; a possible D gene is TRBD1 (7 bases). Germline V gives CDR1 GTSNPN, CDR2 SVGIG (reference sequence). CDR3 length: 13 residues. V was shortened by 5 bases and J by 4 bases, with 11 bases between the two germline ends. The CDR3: CAWAGQSTGELFF. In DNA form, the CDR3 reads TGTGCCTGGGCGGGACAGTCCACCGGGGAGCTGTTTTTT.

DNA of the CDR3: TGCGCCAGCAGCTTGGAGGGGGCACCGAATCAGCCCCAGCATTTT. It encodes CASSLEGAPNQPQHF. The chain joins TRBV5-1 to TRBJ1-5, with 7 bases lining up with TRBD1. Trimming took 0 bases from V and 4 from J; bases not matched to a gene: 4. CDR3 length: 15 residues. Looked up from germline, CDR1 is SGHRS and CDR2 is YFSETQ.

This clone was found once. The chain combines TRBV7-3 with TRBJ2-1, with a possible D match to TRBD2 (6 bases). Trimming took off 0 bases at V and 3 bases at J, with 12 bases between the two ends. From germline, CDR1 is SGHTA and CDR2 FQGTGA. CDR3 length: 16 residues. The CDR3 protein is CASSLTGRGLYNEQFF. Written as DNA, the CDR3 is TGTGCCAGCAGCTTAACCGGGCGGGGCCTCTACAATGAGCAGTTCTTC.

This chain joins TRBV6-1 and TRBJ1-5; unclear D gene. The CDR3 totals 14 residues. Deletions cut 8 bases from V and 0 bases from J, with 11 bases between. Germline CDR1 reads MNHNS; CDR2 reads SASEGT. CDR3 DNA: TGTGCCAGCGTAGCCTCTTATAGCAATCAGCCCCAGCATTTT. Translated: CASVASYSNQPQHF.

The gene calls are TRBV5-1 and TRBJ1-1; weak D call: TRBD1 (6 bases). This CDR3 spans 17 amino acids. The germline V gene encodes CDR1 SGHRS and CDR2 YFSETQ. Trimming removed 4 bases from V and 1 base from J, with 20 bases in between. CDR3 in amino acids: CASSLQGLLGPNTEAFF. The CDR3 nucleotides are TGCGCCAGCAGCCTACAGGGACTGCTGGGACCGAACACTGAAGCTTTCTTT.

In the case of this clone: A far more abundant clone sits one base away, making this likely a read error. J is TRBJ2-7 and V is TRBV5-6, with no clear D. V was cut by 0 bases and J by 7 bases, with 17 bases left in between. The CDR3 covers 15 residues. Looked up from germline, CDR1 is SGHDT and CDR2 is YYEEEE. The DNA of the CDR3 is TGTGCCAGCAGCTTGGTATTCCTAGATTTCAATGAGCAGTACTTC. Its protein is CASSLVFLDFNEQYF.

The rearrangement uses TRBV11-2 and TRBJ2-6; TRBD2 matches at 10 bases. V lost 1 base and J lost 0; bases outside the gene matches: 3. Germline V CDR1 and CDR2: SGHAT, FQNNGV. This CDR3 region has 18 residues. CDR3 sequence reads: CASSLVLAGSSGANVLTF. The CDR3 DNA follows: TGTGCCAGCAGCTTAGTACTAGCGGGGAGCTCTGGGGCCAACGTCCTGACTTTC. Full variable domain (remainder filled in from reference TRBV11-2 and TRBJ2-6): EAGVAQSPRYKIIEKRQSVAFWCNPISGHATLYWYQQILGQGPKLLIQFQNNGVVDDSQLPKDRFSAERLKGVDSTLKIQPAKLEDSAVYLCASSLVLAGSSGANVLTFGAGSRLTVL.

This CDR3 is CASSPSAGAYEQYF. In nucleotides, the CDR3 is TGTGCCAGCAGCCCCTCGGCGGGGGCCTACGAGCAGTACTTC. The chain is built from TRBV9 and TRBJ2-7; 7 nucleotides agree with TRBD2. Per the germline V gene, CDR1 is SGDLS and CDR2 is YYNGEE. V dropped 4 bases and J dropped 2; count of bases not matched to a gene: 6. There are 14 residues in the CDR3.

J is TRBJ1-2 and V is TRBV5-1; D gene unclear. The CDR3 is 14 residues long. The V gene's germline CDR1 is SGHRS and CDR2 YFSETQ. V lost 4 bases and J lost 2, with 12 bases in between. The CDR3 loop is CASSLNWENYGYTF. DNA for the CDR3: TGCGCCAGCAGCCTGAATTGGGAGAACTATGGCTACACCTTC.

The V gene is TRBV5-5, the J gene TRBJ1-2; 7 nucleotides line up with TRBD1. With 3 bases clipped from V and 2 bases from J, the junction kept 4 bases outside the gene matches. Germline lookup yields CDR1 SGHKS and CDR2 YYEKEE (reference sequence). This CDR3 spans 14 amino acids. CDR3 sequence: CASSWSTGNYGYTF. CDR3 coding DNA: TGTGCCAGCAGCTGGTCGACAGGGAACTATGGCTACACCTTC.

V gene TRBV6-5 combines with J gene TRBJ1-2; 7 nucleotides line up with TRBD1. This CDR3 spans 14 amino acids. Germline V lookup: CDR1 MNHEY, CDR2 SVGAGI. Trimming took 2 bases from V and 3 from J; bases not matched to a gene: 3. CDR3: CASSYGGTDYGYTF. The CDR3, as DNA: TGTGCCAGCAGTTACGGAGGGACAGACTATGGCTACACCTTC.

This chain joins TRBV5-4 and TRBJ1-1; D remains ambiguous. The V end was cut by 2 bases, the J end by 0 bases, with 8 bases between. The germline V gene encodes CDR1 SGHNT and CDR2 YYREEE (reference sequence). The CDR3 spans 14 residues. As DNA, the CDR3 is TGTGCCAGCAGCTTTGATATTATGAACACTGAAGCTTTCTTT. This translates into CASSFDIMNTEAFF. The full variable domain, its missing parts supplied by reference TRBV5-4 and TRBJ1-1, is ETGVTQSPTHLIKTRGQQVTLRCSSQSGHNTVSWYQQALGQGPQFIFQYYREEENGRGNFPPRFSGLQFPNYSSELNVNALELDDSALYLCASSFDIMNTEAFFGQGTRLTVV.

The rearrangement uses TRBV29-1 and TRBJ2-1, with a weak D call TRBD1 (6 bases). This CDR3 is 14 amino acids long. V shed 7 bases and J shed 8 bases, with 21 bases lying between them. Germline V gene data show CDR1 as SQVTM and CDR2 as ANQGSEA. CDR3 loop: CSAKLVAQGHEQFF. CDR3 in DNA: TGCAGCGCAAAACTGGTAGCCCAGGGGCATGAGCAGTTCTTC.